This TCR beta chain is drawn from a study of Graves' ophthalmopathy and Graves' hyperthyroidism. Amplifying from RNA transcripts, the study obtained TCR beta CDR3 regions. The workflow started with a first-round RT-PCR run with HTBI primers and then moved on to a second-round multiplex PCR. MiXCR, run by TCRdb on the multiplex PCR reads, gives a single entry per CDR3 protein. Altogether just over 600,000 distinct CDR3 sequences are present, roughly 20% being singletons, with the ten largest covering about 6.6%. CDR1 MDHEN and CDR2 SYDVKM come from the germline V gene. V was shortened by 6 bases and J by 0 bases, with 9 bases between the two germline ends. The CDR3 is made up of 14 amino acids.

The chain employs TRBV28 and TRBJ1-5; weak D call: TRBD1 (5 bases). This receptor was identified in a woman between 18 and 29 years old with stable Graves' hyperthyroidism. Some clones in this sample may be carry-over from other donors' samples. The specimen was peripheral blood. The chain's CDR3 is CASRGTASNQPQHF. CDR3 nucleotides: TGTGCCAGCAGAGGGACGGCTAGCAATCAGCCCCAGCATTTT.